The rows below give T cell receptor beta chains drawn from one sample of a study of cytomegalovirus exposure and HLA in healthy donors. Some clones are missing from TCRdb's copy, which holds only in-frame ones; the method was immunoSEQ multiplex PCR. The table records 100,000 to 150,000 clones, approximately 78% of them present only once. The sequenced sample was PBMCs. These receptor sequences come from a man aged 30 to 45 in good health and CMV-seropositive. Each CDR3 is given with its conserved first and last residue. A D gene is named only where the DNA matches it firmly. Not all rows give a size; the values are once, few, many and, for expanded clones, a class.

cdr3_nt: TGTGCCAGCGGAGGTGGGACTAGCAACTCCTACGAGCAGTACTTC
cdr3_aa: CASGGGTSNSYEQYF
v_call: TRBV2
d_call: TRBD2
j_call: TRBJ2-7
clone_size: NA
cdr3_length: 15

cdr3_nt: TGTGCCAGCAGGAGGGACACCACCTACGAGCAGTACTTC
cdr3_aa: CASRRDTTYEQYF
v_call: TRBV6-5
d_call: NA
j_call: TRBJ2-7
clone_size: NA
cdr3_length: 13

cdr3_nt: TGTGCCAGCAGTGAAGGGGCGGGGGGCTATGGCTACACCTTC
cdr3_aa: CASSEGAGGYGYTF
v_call: TRBV6-1
d_call: NA
j_call: TRBJ1-2
clone_size: NA
cdr3_length: 14

cdr3_nt: TGTGCCAGCAGCAAAGCGCGTGAGACCCAGTACTTC
cdr3_aa: CASSKARETQYF
v_call: TRBV21-1
d_call: NA
j_call: TRBJ2-5
clone_size: NA
cdr3_length: 12

cdr3_nt: TGTGCCAGCAGCAACCGTGGGACTCTTGGAGATACGCAGTATTTT
cdr3_aa: CASSNRGTLGDTQYF
v_call: TRBV25-1
d_call: NA
j_call: TRBJ2-3
clone_size: NA
cdr3_length: 15

cdr3_nt: TGTGCCAGCAGCTTAGCGCGACAGGTCAATGAGCAGTTCTTC
cdr3_aa: CASSLARQVNEQFF
v_call: TRBV7-9
d_call: NA
j_call: TRBJ2-1
clone_size: NA
cdr3_length: 14

cdr3_nt: TGTGCCAGCAGCCTTTCTAGCGGGAGGGGGGCAGATACGCAGTATTTT
cdr3_aa: CASSLSSGRGADTQYF
v_call: TRBV7-2
d_call: TRBD2
j_call: TRBJ2-3
clone_size: few
cdr3_length: 16

cdr3_nt: TGTGCCAGCAGGTTCACAGGAGCTGGGGCCAACGTCCTGACTTTC
cdr3_aa: CASRFTGAGANVLTF
v_call: TRBV28
d_call: NA
j_call: TRBJ2-6
clone_size: few
cdr3_length: 15

cdr3_nt: TGTGCCAGCAGTTTAAATACGGGAGGGCCCCACGAGCAGTACTTC
cdr3_aa: CASSLNTGGPHEQYF
v_call: TRBV28
d_call: TRBD2
j_call: TRBJ2-7
clone_size: NA
cdr3_length: 15

cdr3_nt: TGCGCCAGCAGCCAAGATCCTAAAGGCAGGGTAAGGGATGGCTACACCTTC
cdr3_aa: CASSQDPKGRVRDGYTF
v_call: TRBV4-3
d_call: NA
j_call: TRBJ1-2
clone_size: NA
cdr3_length: 17

cdr3_nt: TGTGCCAGTAGTACGGGACAGGGAAGGGCTGAAGCTTTCTTT
cdr3_aa: CASSTGQGRAEAFF
v_call: TRBV19
d_call: TRBD1
j_call: TRBJ1-1
clone_size: NA
cdr3_length: 14

cdr3_nt: TGTGCCAGCAGCTTAGCTGGGACAGCCTCTGGAAACACCATATATTTT
cdr3_aa: CASSLAGTASGNTIYF
v_call: TRBV7-2
d_call: TRBD1
j_call: TRBJ1-3
clone_size: NA
cdr3_length: 16

cdr3_nt: TGTGCCAGCAGCTTAGTATTGGGAGCCTACGAGCAGTACTTC
cdr3_aa: CASSLVLGAYEQYF
v_call: TRBV7-9
d_call: NA
j_call: TRBJ2-7
clone_size: NA
cdr3_length: 14

cdr3_nt: TGTGCCAGAAGCTTGGCCGGGAGGTGGGGAACTGCCTACGAGCAGTACTTC
cdr3_aa: CARSLAGRWGTAYEQYF
v_call: TRBV5-3
d_call: TRBD2
j_call: TRBJ2-7
clone_size: NA
cdr3_length: 17

cdr3_nt: TGTGCCAGCAGCTTGGATTTTTTGCTGGCTGGGACAGGTAGTCAGCCCCAGCATTTT
cdr3_aa: CASSLDFLLAGTGSQPQHF
v_call: TRBV5-8
d_call: TRBD1
j_call: TRBJ1-5
clone_size: few
cdr3_length: 19

cdr3_nt: TGCAGCGCGGAGACAGGACACTCTGGAAACACCATATATTTT
cdr3_aa: CSAETGHSGNTIYF
v_call: TRBV29-1
d_call: NA
j_call: TRBJ1-3
clone_size: NA
cdr3_length: 14

cdr3_nt: TGCAGCGTTAGTCTGGGGAGGGGATCCACCGGGGAGCTGTTTTTT
cdr3_aa: CSVSLGRGSTGELFF
v_call: TRBV29-1
d_call: TRBD2
j_call: TRBJ2-2
clone_size: NA
cdr3_length: 15

cdr3_nt: TGCGCCAGCAGCCACCTTCGGTTGGAGACCCAGTACTTC
cdr3_aa: CASSHLRLETQYF
v_call: TRBV4-1
d_call: NA
j_call: TRBJ2-5
clone_size: NA
cdr3_length: 13

cdr3_nt: TGCGCCAGCAGCGGTGGTGTGGGCGGGAGGACCCTCGAGCAGTACTTC
cdr3_aa: CASSGGVGGRTLEQYF
v_call: TRBV5-1
d_call: TRBD2
j_call: TRBJ2-7
clone_size: NA
cdr3_length: 16

cdr3_nt: TGTGCCAGCAGCTTAGATAGCTACGAGACCCAGTACTTC
cdr3_aa: CASSLDSYETQYF
v_call: TRBV7-9
d_call: NA
j_call: TRBJ2-5
clone_size: NA
cdr3_length: 13

cdr3_nt: TGTGCCACCGCGGGGGCAGAGCACTACGAGCAGTACTTC
cdr3_aa: CATAGAEHYEQYF
v_call: TRBV6-6
d_call: NA
j_call: TRBJ2-7
clone_size: NA
cdr3_length: 13

cdr3_nt: TGTGCCAGCAGCTTGTCTGGCCCAGCTTTCTTT
cdr3_aa: CASSLSGPAFF
v_call: TRBV5-5
d_call: NA
j_call: TRBJ1-1
clone_size: NA
cdr3_length: 11

cdr3_nt: TGCAGCGCCCGGACAGGCCTTCCCTCTGGAAACACCATATATTTT
cdr3_aa: CSARTGLPSGNTIYF
v_call: TRBV29-1
d_call: TRBD1
j_call: TRBJ1-3
clone_size: NA
cdr3_length: 15

cdr3_nt: TGCAGTGCAACCCCGGGACAGGGGAGTACCTACGAGCAGTACTTC
cdr3_aa: CSATPGQGSTYEQYF
v_call: TRBV29-1
d_call: TRBD1
j_call: TRBJ2-7
clone_size: NA
cdr3_length: 15

cdr3_nt: TGTGCCAGCAGTCCCCCCCGGGCTTCAGGGGAGCAGTACTTC
cdr3_aa: CASSPPRASGEQYF
v_call: TRBV28
d_call: NA
j_call: TRBJ2-7
clone_size: NA
cdr3_length: 14

cdr3_nt: TGTGCCAGCAGCTTAGACCGGAGAAATGAGCAGTTCTTC
cdr3_aa: CASSLDRRNEQFF
v_call: TRBV7-8
d_call: NA
j_call: TRBJ2-1
clone_size: NA
cdr3_length: 13

cdr3_nt: TGTGCCATCAGTGAGTCCTACTGGCGGGGGGCCAAAAACATTCAGTACTTC
cdr3_aa: CAISESYWRGAKNIQYF
v_call: TRBV10-3
d_call: TRBD2
j_call: TRBJ2-4
clone_size: NA
cdr3_length: 17

cdr3_nt: TGTGCCAGCAGCTTTCGAGGAGGGGGGACAGGGGACTCCTACGAGCAGTACTTC
cdr3_aa: CASSFRGGGTGDSYEQYF
v_call: TRBV5-4
d_call: TRBD1
j_call: TRBJ2-7
clone_size: NA
cdr3_length: 18

cdr3_nt: TGCGCCAGCAGCCAAGTCGGTAGCACAGATACGCAGTATTTT
cdr3_aa: CASSQVGSTDTQYF
v_call: TRBV4-1
d_call: NA
j_call: TRBJ2-3
clone_size: NA
cdr3_length: 14